This T cell receptor beta chain stems from a study of T cells after yellow fever vaccination. This clonotype was observed a few times. One junction end does not reproduce the germline sequence, and a read error may be involved. TCRdb re-analysed the 5' RACE reads in MiXCR, keeping a single row per CDR3 protein. Among about 400,000 distinct CDR3 sequences, 11% were seen once, and the ten largest hold more than 15%. Germline loops: CDR1 MDHEN, CDR2 SYDVKM. The CDR3 loop spans 13 amino acids. The source material was PBMCs, sampled on the day of the first yellow fever vaccination. The source of this sequence is a young man who received the YFV17D yellow fever vaccine. J is TRBJ1-2 and V is TRBV28; D is perhaps TRBD1 (6 bases). CDR3 coding DNA: TGTGCCAGCAAGACCGGGACACCGAGGACATCCTTCTTC. Encoded protein: CASKTGTPRTSFF.